This T cell receptor (beta chain) is drawn from a study of cytomegalovirus exposure and HLA in healthy donors. Regarding the study as a whole: Specificity for CMV antigens was confirmed in vitro for a few of the CMV-associated chains.

Clones were read by immunoSEQ multiplex PCR, and TCRdb kept only the in-frame ones, dropping some. Among roughly 120,000 clones, approximately 91% were seen once, and the ten largest hold about 4.2%. Points on this clone: Its antigen is undetermined.

The CDR3 runs 15 residues. V was cut by 3 bases and J by 2 bases, with 12 bases left in between. CDR1 MNHEY and CDR2 SMNVEV come from the germline V gene (reference sequence). Sequenced input: PBMCs. This clonotype was sampled from a man aged 18 to 35 in good health and CMV-seropositive. This rearrangement joins TRBV27 to TRBJ2-3, with D possibly being TRBD1 (6 bases). The CDR3: CASSLSGATTDTQYF. In nucleotides, the CDR3 is TGTGCCAGCAGTTTGTCAGGGGCAACCACAGATACGCAGTATTTT.